The clone carrying this TCR beta chain was seen only a few times. The genes are named according to mouse. The missing CDR3 end, 3 residues past where the read stops, is filled in from the germline J gene. Other DNA sequences within the sample encode an identical CDR3. This sample was taken from a study of CD8+ T cells in alopecia areata. Germline assignment: CDR1 NSHNY and CDR2 SYGAGN. The CDR3 extends over 14 amino acids. V lost 4 bases, J lost 7 bases, and 3 bases stayed unmatched. Following RNA extraction, reverse transcription yielded cDNA that acted as the sequencing template. The repertoire was sequenced with immunoSEQ multiplex PCR; TCRdb's copy has only in-frame clones and lacks some. Observed in the sample are 270,000 or so clones, none of them singletons. Researchers sorted pooled cutaneous lymph node cells on the basis of CD4, CD8alpha, NKG2D, NKG2ACE and other markers.

This clonotype originated in a C3H/HeJ mouse with alopecia areata. The mice in this strain carry MHC haplotype H2-k. The V gene is TRBV13-1, the J gene TRBJ1-6; TRBD1 agrees at 9 bases. TRBJ1-6 falls under the ORF class, with uncertain function. Sequencing was carried out using CD4+ T cells sorted from a lymph node. The CDR3 sequence is CASSPGTGNSPLYF. Partial CDR3 DNA: TGTGCCAGCAGTCCCGGGACAGGGAATTCGCCC.